This T cell receptor beta chain came from a study of T cells in Graves' hyperthyroidism and ophthalmopathy. This clonotype has a handful of counts. Antigen: not known. Patients were excluded because of uncontrolled infection, other autoimmune disease, pregnancy or lactation. Orbital computed tomography and thyroid ultrasound, together with serum TRAb and thyroxine and clinical symptoms, were used for diagnoses. Study-level points and caveats: Model predictions of ophthalmopathy came a median approximately 6.2 months before onset.

TCR beta CDR3 sequences were amplified from RNA transcripts. During a first-round RT-PCR of the TCR CDR3, the HTBI primer set was used. TCRdb reprocessed the multiplex PCR reads via MiXCR and lists one record per CDR3 protein. This sample has around 660,000 distinct CDR3 sequences; 45% occur once, and the top ten carry 7% to 7.5%. CDR1 is LNHDA, CDR2 SQIVND, per germline (reference sequence). V dropped 3 bases and J dropped 5 bases, with 10 bases sitting between them. This CDR3 is built from 13 residues. The sequence came from an adult man with Graves' disease, either hyperthyroidism or ophthalmopathy (not recorded which). The chain combines TRBV19 with TRBJ1-2, with no clear D. The material sequenced was peripheral blood or thyroid tissue (not recorded which). The CDR3 DNA is TGTGCCAGTAGTATGCCAGACGCTTATGGCTACACCTTC. Translated, it gives CASSMPDAYGYTF.